A selection of T cell receptor beta chains follows, all from one sample in a study of vaccination effects on CD4 cells after COVID-19. Their antigen targets remain unknown. The protocol was immunoSEQ multiplex PCR, while the TCRdb copy is restricted to in-frame clones and leaves out a portion. The data show tens of thousands of clones, approximately 72% seen once. The sample was CD4+ T cells from PBMCs cultured with HCoV-NL63 spike peptides, taken before COVID-19 vaccination. Every receptor here comes from a human donor who had a prior SARS-CoV-2 infection. The CDR3 runs from the conserved cysteine through the conserved F or W. The D gene is left open where the match is weak. The size entry is marked missing in some rows and otherwise reads once, few, many or a size class.

abundance,j_gene,v_gene,d_gene,CDR3nt,CDR3aa
once,TRBJ2-5,TRBV10-3,-,TGTGCCATCAGCATAACAGGGCTCAAAGAGACCCAGTACTTC,CAISITGLKETQYF
-,TRBJ2-7,TRBV6-6,TRBD2,TGTGCCAGCAGAGAAGGACTAGCCGCCTACGAGCAGTACTTC,CASREGLAAYEQYF
-,TRBJ2-7,TRBV4-3,-,TGCGCCAGCAGCCGAATGAATGGGTACGAGCAGTACTTC,CASSRMNGYEQYF
-,TRBJ2-5,TRBV5-4,-,TGTGCCAGTCACAAGGGGGACCAAGAGACCCAGTACTTC,CASHKGDQETQYF
-,TRBJ2-5,TRBV5-1,TRBD2,TGCGCCAGCAGCTCACGATTTCCGGGACTAGCGGCGTGGGGGCGAGAAGAGACCCAGTACTTC,CASSSRFPGLAAWGREETQYF
-,TRBJ2-7,TRBV5-1,-,TGCGCCAGCAGCTTGGTCACAGGGACCTACGAGCAGTACTTC,CASSLVTGTYEQYF
-,TRBJ2-4,TRBV27,-,TGTGCCAGCAGTTTAACTCGGCTCGGGGGCTTGGAAAACATTCAGTACTTC,CASSLTRLGGLENIQYF
few,TRBJ1-3,TRBV9,-,TGTGCCAGCAGCGTAGTCTCGGGGAGCTTAGATGGAAACACCATATATTTT,CASSVVSGSLDGNTIYF
-,TRBJ2-7,TRBV7-5,-,TGTGCCACCCCAGTCTCAGCGGGGAACTCCTACGAGCAGTACTTC,CATPVSAGNSYEQYF
-,TRBJ2-7,TRBV7-8,TRBD1,TGTGCCAGCAGCCCGCGAGAAAGATTACAGGGGGCGGGGGTCGGCGAGCAGTACTTC,CASSPRERLQGAGVGEQYF
-,TRBJ1-4,TRBV15,-,TGTGCCACCAGCAGAGAGGAACGGGGGCAGGAAAAACTGTTTTTT,CATSREERGQEKLFF
-,TRBJ2-3,TRBV9,-,TGTGCCAGCAGCGTAACGGCCGGTAGGGCCCATACAGATACGCAGTATTTT,CASSVTAGRAHTDTQYF
-,TRBJ2-5,TRBV4-1,TRBD1,TGCGCCAGCAGCCAAGCATCCGGGACAGGGGTTGGGGAGACCCAGTACTTC,CASSQASGTGVGETQYF
-,TRBJ2-3,TRBV7-9,-,TGTGCCAGCAGCTTTGTCTCGGTAGATACGCAGTATTTT,CASSFVSVDTQYF
-,TRBJ1-2,TRBV18,TRBD1,TGTGCCAGCTCACCACTTCCGGCGGGACAGGACTATGGCTACACCTTC,CASSPLPAGQDYGYTF